This TCR beta chain was retrieved from a study of cytomegalovirus exposure and HLA in healthy donors. CDR1 is KGHSH and CDR2 is LQKENI in the germline V gene. Between the trimmed V and J ends, which lost 3 bases and 0 bases, there was a span of 8 bases. The CDR3 covers 15 residues. General study results and limits: Some V segments could not be told apart, so they were left out, TRBV6-2 and TRBV6-3 among them.

A word on this clone: Its target is not known.

The PCR contained 60 Vbeta and 13 Jbeta primers. Profiling relied on immunoSEQ multiplex PCR, and the TCRdb table lists in-frame clones only, not all of them. The profile covers 170,000 or so clones, with almost 85% appearing a single time and more than 0.5% taken by the ten largest. The chain links TRBV18 to TRBJ1-4; D call uncertain. The sequencing sample was made of PBMCs. This receptor was obtained from a woman between 45 and 60 years old in good health and CMV-seronegative. CDR3 amino acids: CASSPSQTTNEKLFF. CDR3 in DNA: TGTGCCAGCTCACCTTCCCAGACAACTAATGAAAAACTGTTTTTT. The variable domain in full, completed from reference TRBV18 and TRBJ1-4, reads NAGVMQNPRHLVRRRGQEARLRCSPMKGHSHVYWYRQLPEEGLKFMVYLQKENIIDESGMPKERFSAEFPKEGPSILRIQQVVRGDSAAYFCASSPSQTTNEKLFFGSGTQLSVL.